The 17 T cell receptor beta chains in this list originate from one sample, sequenced in a study of human T cells and chemical hapten exposure. MiXCR was run by TCRdb on the RACE reads, yielding one entry per CDR3 protein. Of tens of thousands of distinct CDR3 sequences listed, roughly a tenth were seen once; the top ten hold about 5.9%. Time point noted: pre-sensitization, week 0. Treatment of the sample: therapeutic diphenylcyclopropenone sensitization with weekly scalp DPC. The sequencing used whole blood, collected in connection with sensitization to the hapten diphenylcyclopropenone (DPC). The receptors were gathered from a man aged 30-40 years with alopecia areata. Some clones in this sample may be carry-over from other donors' samples.

In this sample, this clonotype turned up many times. This chain joins TRBV2 and TRBJ2-7, with 7 bases fitting TRBD1. V trimming: 6 bases; J trimming: 0 bases; junction bases outside the gene matches: 2. The CDR3 sequence is 13 residues long. CDR1 SNHLY and CDR2 FYNNEI come from the germline V gene. Here the CDR3 DNA reads TGTGCCAGCAGCGGGGACAGCTCCTACGAGCAGTACGTC. It is translated as CASSGDSSYEQYV.

This clonotype was recorded many times. J is TRBJ2-5 and V is TRBV5-1; 12 bases match TRBD2. The V gene end was trimmed by 3 bases and the J gene end by 1 base; junction bases not matched to a gene: 4. The CDR3 is 16 amino acids. Germline values: CDR1 SGHRS, CDR2 YFSETQ. In DNA form, the CDR3 reads TGCGCCAGCAGCTCAGGACTAGCGGGGATCCAAGAGACCCAGTACTTC. Translating it yields CASSSGLAGIQETQYF. Drawing the rest from reference TRBV5-1 and TRBJ2-5, the complete variable domain is KAGVTQTPRYLIKTRGQQVTLSCSPISGHRSVSWYQQTPGQGLQFLFEYFSETQRNKGNFPGRFSGRQFSNSRSEMNVSTLELGDSALYLCASSSGLAGIQETQYFGPGTRLLVL.

This clonotype was counted a single time. As DNA, the CDR3 is TGCAGTGCTAGACCGACCCTCTGGGGCCAAGAGACCCAGTACTTC. Translating it yields CSARPTLWGQETQYF. The V and J genes are TRBV20-1 and TRBJ2-5; D is unresolved. From germline, CDR1 is DFQATT and CDR2 SNEGSKA (reference sequence). Deletions cut 2 bases from V and 1 base from J, with 14 bases between. The CDR3 is 15 amino acids.

This clonotype was seen ten or more times. This sequence joins TRBV28 and TRBJ1-2, with 10 bases identical to TRBD1. Germline assignment: CDR1 MDHEN and CDR2 SYDVKM. The V gene end was trimmed by 1 base and the J gene end by 8 bases; junction bases not matched to a gene: 10. The CDR3 has 16 amino acids. This chain's CDR3 is CASSLFRTGGLEGYTF. CDR3 nucleotide sequence: TGTGCCAGCAGTTTATTTCGGACAGGGGGTTTGGAGGGCTACACCTTC.

This clonotype was found many times. The V call is TRBV5-1, the J call TRBJ1-6, with 8 positions matching TRBD1. Trimming removed 4 bases from V and 7 bases from J; junction bases left unmatched: 7. The CDR3 has 15 residues. Germline V gene sequence: CDR1 SGHRS, CDR2 YFSETQ. The CDR3 is CASSAGTGRNSPLHF. DNA of the CDR3: TGCGCCAGCAGCGCCGGGACAGGCCGAAATTCACCCCTCCACTTT.

At least ten counts were recorded for this clonotype. This chain connects TRBV7-6 to TRBJ2-5; TRBD2 is a possible D gene (5 bases). There are 15 residues in the CDR3. Germline V gives CDR1 SGHVS, CDR2 FNYEAQ. V was pared by 5 bases and J by 1 base, with 14 bases between. CDR3 in amino acids: CASSLRRAAQETQYF. For the CDR3, the DNA is TGTGCCAGCAGCCTTCGTAGAGCGGCCCAAGAGACCCAGTACTTC.

This clonotype was counted many times. This chain joins TRBV18 and TRBJ1-4, with TRBD1 identical over 7 bases. The CDR3 loop spans 15 amino acids. Germline CDR1 KGHSH, CDR2 LQKENI. V trimming: 3 bases; J trimming: 5 bases; junction bases outside the gene matches: 6. The CDR3, as DNA: TGTGCCAGCTCACCTACGACAGGGTGGAATGAAAAACTGTTTTTT. Its protein product is CASSPTTGWNEKLFF.

The chain uses TRBV11-2 and TRBJ2-2; unclear D gene. Germline V lookup: CDR1 SGHAT, CDR2 FQNNGV. V was shortened by 5 bases and J by 6 bases, with 16 bases between the two germline ends. CDR3 length equals 15 residues. The CDR3 DNA reads as TGTGCCAGCAGCGATTTTTCTCTAGGCCCCGGGGAGCTGTTTTTT. Its protein product is CASSDFSLGPGELFF.

There are many counts of this clonotype. CDR3 loop: CASRVTGGAGSNEQFF. CDR3 bases: TGCGCCAGCAGGGTTACAGGGGGCGCCGGGTCTAATGAGCAGTTCTTC. The gene calls are TRBV5-1 and TRBJ2-1, with 9 bases that match TRBD1. V lost 5 bases, J lost 7 bases, and 13 bases stayed unmatched. The CDR3 covers 16 residues. Germline CDR1 and CDR2: SGHRS and YFSETQ.

This clonotype has ten or more counts. This chain connects TRBV20-1 to TRBJ2-2, with TRBD2 as a possible D gene (6 bases). Germline V gene sequence: CDR1 DFQATT, CDR2 SNEGSKA (reference sequence). CDR3 length: 15 residues. The V end lost 5 bases, the J end lost 3 bases, and 16 bases lay between the germline ends. The CDR3 DNA reads as TGCAGTGCTCCGCCTCGGGGGAGCTACACCGGGGAGCTGTTTTTT. Translating it yields CSAPPRGSYTGELFF.

This clonotype has ten or more counts. V gene TRBV12-3 or TRBV12-4 combines with J gene TRBJ2-3, with unresolved D. This CDR3 comprises 15 residues. The V end lost 2 bases, the J end lost 4 bases, and 13 bases lay between the germline ends. The CDR3 DNA reads as TGTGCCAGCAGTTTATGGGGAAAACCCCCAGATACGCAGTATTTT. It encodes CASSLWGKPPDTQYF.

This sequence joins TRBV5-3 and TRBJ2-1; D is undetermined. TRBV5-3 is treated as an ORF (open reading frame) with a function not yet certain. V was shortened by 3 bases and J by 6 bases, with 10 bases between the two germline ends. The CDR3 length is 13 residues. In nucleotides, the CDR3 is TGTGCCAGAAGCTCGAACCCTCCCAATGAGCAGTTCTTC. Translated, it gives CARSSNPPNEQFF.

This clonotype was picked up a small number of times. The chain recombines TRBV20-1 with TRBJ2-1; 11 positions match TRBD2. Per the germline V gene, CDR1 is DFQATT and CDR2 is SNEGSKA (reference sequence). The CDR3 runs to 13 residues. In DNA, the CDR3 is TGCAAAAATAGCGGGAGGGCATTCTGGGGGCAGTTCTTC. This gives the protein CKNSGRAFWGQFF.

This clonotype came up a few times. The chain uses TRBV3-1 and TRBJ1-2; 9 positions match TRBD1. V lost 1 base, J lost 4 bases, and 1 base stayed unmatched. This CDR3 has 14 residues. The V gene's germline CDR1 is LGHDT and CDR2 YNNKEL (reference sequence). The CDR3 sequence is CASSQGTGVYGYTF. The CDR3, as DNA: TGTGCCAGCAGCCAAGGGACAGGGGTCTATGGCTACACCTTC.

The count of this clonotype is one. At one boundary the junction diverges from the germline segment, which might be a read error. This chain uses TRBV5-8 with TRBJ1-1, with 7 bases fitting TRBD1. This CDR3 is 13 amino acids long. The germline CDR1 and CDR2 sequences are SGHTS and YDEGEE. The CDR3 DNA reads as TGTGCCAGCAGCTCAGGGGGAAGGACTGAAGCTTACTTT. Translating it yields CASSSGGRTEAYF.

In its sample, this clonotype was seen a few times. The chain uses TRBV12-3 or TRBV12-4 and TRBJ2-7; tentative D call: TRBD2 (5 bases). CDR3 length: 14 residues. The germline V and J ends were trimmed by 6 bases and 0 bases, with 12 bases remaining between them. Written as DNA, the CDR3 is TGTGCCAGCAGAGAAACGGGGAGCTCCTACGAGCAGTACTTC. Translating it yields CASRETGSSYEQYF.

This clonotype was found many times. The chain joins TRBV7-8 to TRBJ2-4; D is perhaps TRBD1 or TRBD2 (5 bases each). V gave up 1 base and J gave up 1 base, with 8 bases separating them. The CDR3 loop spans 15 amino acids. Germline CDR1 is SGHVS and CDR2 is FQNEAQ. The CDR3 sequence: CASSLDWGAKNIQYF. The CDR3 coding sequence is TGTGCCAGCAGCTTAGATTGGGGGGCCAAAAACATTCAGTACTTC.